The 29 T cell receptor beta chains in this list originate from one sample, sequenced in a study of beta chain features in type 1 diabetes. Study results and caveats: Among patients with Type 1 diabetes, TCRB CDR3s were moderately but significantly shorter in every one of the four CD4+ subsets.

Expressed TCRB transcripts were sequenced because the entire RNA isolate underwent reverse transcription. TCRdb's table, derived via immunoSEQ multiplex PCR, lists solely in-frame clones and lacks some. The table has tens of thousands of clones, 42% seen once. The antigens these receptors bind are not known. The sample was Tregs from blood. These receptors came from a man aged 25-45 years with type 1 diabetes.

The chain is built from TRBV6-1 and TRBJ2-7, with TRBD2 matching over 11 bases. Germline CDR1 reads MNHNS; CDR2 reads SASEGT. The V segment lost 6 bases and the J segment 4 bases; nucleotides outside the gene matches: 8. The CDR3 covers 15 residues. CDR3 sequence (DNA): TGTGCCAGCAGGATTCTTTCTAGCGGGAGGTACGAGCAGTACTTC. It is translated as CASRILSSGRYEQYF.

The chain recombines TRBV10-3 with TRBJ2-1; D gene ambiguous. V lost 6 bases and J 4 bases, leaving 4 bases between the germline ends. Germline CDR1 is ENHRY and CDR2 is SYGVKD. The CDR3 runs 11 residues. CDR3 residues: CAIRSYNEQFF. In DNA, the CDR3 is TGTGCCATCAGATCTTACAATGAGCAGTTCTTC.

The rearrangement uses TRBV2 and TRBJ1-3, with 8 nucleotides matching TRBD1. Germline loops: CDR1 SNHLY, CDR2 FYNNEI. The CDR3 loop spans 13 amino acids. With V trimmed by 7 bases and J by 4 bases, 3 bases remained unmatched. For the CDR3, the DNA is TGTGCCAGCACCGGGACAGGCGGAAACACCATATATTTT. Translation: CASTGTGGNTIYF.

This clone was seen more than once but under ten times. This sequence joins TRBV19 and TRBJ2-1; 7 bases match TRBD2. The CDR3 covers 16 residues. The V and J ends lost 3 bases and 0 bases, in that order; junction bases with no gene match: 5. The V gene's germline CDR1 is LNHDA and CDR2 SQIVND (reference sequence). CDR3 in amino acids: CASSIRAGNSYNEQFF. Written as DNA, the CDR3 is TGTGCCAGTAGTATCAGAGCGGGAAACTCCTACAATGAGCAGTTCTTC. Together with reference TRBV19 and TRBJ2-1, the CDR3 gives the full variable domain: DGGITQSPKYLFRKEGQNVTLSCEQNLNHDAMYWYRQDPGQGLRLIYYSQIVNDFQKGDIAEGYSVSREKKESFPLTVTSAQKNPTAFYLCASSIRAGNSYNEQFFGPGTRLTVL.

The chain has TRBV27 and TRBJ2-7; 9 bases are shared with TRBD1. The CDR3 extends over 16 amino acids. Germline V gives CDR1 MNHEY, CDR2 SMNVEV (reference sequence). V shed 4 bases, J shed 5 bases, and the junction held 12 bases outside the gene matches. CDR3: CASSSPTGTGIHEQYF. CDR3 bases: TGTGCCAGCAGTTCCCCAACCGGGACAGGGATCCACGAGCAGTACTTC.

The chain has TRBV7-2 and TRBJ2-7, with 7 bases lining up with TRBD1. This CDR3 comprises 15 residues. Germline assignment: CDR1 SGHTA and CDR2 FQGNSA. The J segment lost 2 bases and the V segment lost 5 bases, leaving 9 bases of the junction unmatched. CDR3 sequence (DNA): TGTGCCAGCAGCCCCAGGGGGACAGTGACCTACGAGCAGTACTTC. Its protein product is CASSPRGTVTYEQYF.

This clone was counted a few times. The rearrangement joins TRBV4-1 to TRBJ2-7, with TRBD1 matching 8 bases. Germline CDR1 and CDR2: MGHRA and YSYEKL. This CDR3 has 14 residues. After removal of 1 base from V and 9 bases from J, the junction contained 8 bases not matched to a gene. The CDR3 here is CASSQGGQGTVQYF. DNA for the CDR3: TGCGCCAGCAGCCAAGGAGGACAGGGAACTGTGCAGTACTTC.

The chain couples TRBV30 to TRBJ2-5; perhaps TRBD2 as D (5 bases). V shed 7 bases and J shed 14 bases, with 20 bases lying between them. Germline loops: CDR1 GTSNPN, CDR2 SVGIG (reference sequence). This CDR3 region has 11 residues. Here the CDR3 reads CALGRGYEQYF. The CDR3 DNA sequence: TGTGCCTTGGGGAGAGGCTACGAGCAATACTTC.

The rearrangement joins TRBV5-4 to TRBJ2-4; D is possibly TRBD2 (7 bases). V lost 4 bases, J lost 1 base, and 21 bases lay in between. The CDR3 runs 18 residues. Germline CDR1 and CDR2: SGHNT and YYREEE (reference sequence). This CDR3 is CASSPGEGRIGAKNIQYF. In nucleotides, the CDR3 is TGTGCCAGCAGCCCAGGGGAGGGACGAATCGGGGCCAAAAACATTCAGTACTTC.

Here the CDR3 DNA reads TGTGCCAGCAGTTTCGGGGGGAACATAGAAGATGAAGCTTTCTTT. Its protein is CASSFGGNIEDEAFF. The V call is TRBV28, the J call TRBJ1-1; perhaps TRBD1 as D (5 bases). Between the trimmed V and J ends, which lost 3 bases and 7 bases, there was a span of 18 bases. This CDR3 is 15 amino acids long. Germline V gives CDR1 MDHEN, CDR2 SYDVKM. The full variable domain, rest sourced from reference TRBV28 and TRBJ1-1, is DVKVTQSSRYLVKRTGEKVFLECVQDMDHENMFWYRQDPGLGLRLIYFSYDVKMKEKGDIPEGYSVSREKKERFSLILESASTNQTSMYLCASSFGGNIEDEAFFGQGTRLTVV.

This clone has more than one count but fewer than ten. The chain recombines TRBV7-2 with TRBJ2-5, with D unresolved. The CDR3 totals 14 residues. Germline CDR1 SGHTA, CDR2 FQGNSA. The V end was cut by 4 bases, the J end by 2 bases, with 11 bases between. The CDR3 bases are TGTGCCAGCAGCTCCTATACTTTACAAGAGACCCAGTACTTC. This codes for CASSSYTLQETQYF.

V gene TRBV7-2 combines with J gene TRBJ2-3, with TRBD2 identical over 12 bases. Germline V gene data show CDR1 as SGHTA and CDR2 as FQGNSA. The CDR3 is 17 residues long. Germline trimming cut 2 bases from V and 2 bases from J; bases unmatched to any gene: 5. CDR3 amino acids: CASSLKTSGGDTDTQYF. CDR3 nucleotide sequence: TGTGCCAGCAGCTTAAAGACTAGCGGGGGAGACACAGATACGCAGTATTTT.

The CDR3 is CASSLVLAGVNEQFF. The DNA of the CDR3 is TGTGCCAGCAGCTTGGTACTAGCGGGGGTCAATGAGCAGTTCTTC. The rearrangement links TRBV5-6 to TRBJ2-1; 11 nucleotides align to TRBD2. Germline V gives CDR1 SGHDT, CDR2 YYEEEE. V lost 0 bases and J lost 6; bases outside the gene matches: 2. This CDR3 comprises 15 residues. The variable domain in full, completed from reference TRBV5-6 and TRBJ2-1, reads DAGVTQSPTHLIKTRGQQVTLRCSPKSGHDTVSWYQQALGQGPQFIFQYYEEEERQRGNFPDRFSGHQFPNYSSELNVNALLLGDSALYLCASSLVLAGVNEQFFGPGTRLTVL.

The rearrangement uses TRBV28 and TRBJ2-1, with TRBD2 matching over 15 bases. The CDR3 sequence is 16 residues long. Germline V gene lookup returns CDR1 MDHEN and CDR2 SYDVKM. V was pared by 6 bases and J by 7 bases, with 7 bases of the junction left unmatched. The CDR3 coding sequence is TGTGCCAGCAGCTCTACTGGACTAGCGGGAGGGAATGAGCAGTTCTTC. Protein: CASSSTGLAGGNEQFF.

This clone has only a few counts. The CDR3 nucleotides read TGCAGCGTTGTCGGGGACAGAAGAGAGACCCAGTACTTC. Amino acids: CSVVGDRRETQYF. This rearrangement joins TRBV29-1 to TRBJ2-5; 7 nucleotides match TRBD1. Germline V gene sequence: CDR1 SQVTM, CDR2 ANQGSEA. There are 13 residues in the CDR3. Unmatched junction bases numbered 6, after V lost 4 bases and J lost 4 bases.

In its sample, this clone was seen once. The chain recombines TRBV2 with TRBJ2-5, with 14 bases aligning to TRBD2. Trimming at V came to 6 bases and at J to 3 bases, leaving 18 bases not matched to a gene. CDR1 and CDR2 (germline): SNHLY, FYNNEI. The CDR3 spans 20 residues. CDR3 DNA sequence: TGTGCCAGCAGGCCGGGACTAGCGGGAGAGACGACTCCTAAAAAAGAGACCCAGTACTTC. This codes for CASRPGLAGETTPKKETQYF.

This chain connects TRBV11-2 to TRBJ2-1, with 9 bases matching TRBD1. The CDR3 sequence is 14 residues long. J lost 9 bases, V lost 2 bases, and 5 bases had no gene match. Germline CDR1 is SGHAT and CDR2 is FQNNGV. CDR3 in amino acids: CASSLYGTGSEQFF. The CDR3 bases are TGTGCCAGCAGCTTATACGGGACAGGGTCTGAGCAGTTCTTC. Looking up the rest from reference TRBV11-2 and TRBJ2-1 gives the full variable domain: EAGVAQSPRYKIIEKRQSVAFWCNPISGHATLYWYQQILGQGPKLLIQFQNNGVVDDSQLPKDRFSAERLKGVDSTLKIQPAKLEDSAVYLCASSLYGTGSEQFFGPGTRLTVL.

This clone was seen a few times. J is TRBJ2-1 and V is TRBV19; 7 bases are shared with TRBD1. V shed 4 bases, J shed 4 bases, and the junction held 7 bases outside the gene matches. The CDR3 has 15 residues. CDR1 is LNHDA, CDR2 SQIVND, per germline (reference sequence). DNA for the CDR3: TGTGCCAGTAGTACCCGACAGGGTGGGTACAATGAGCAGTTCTTC. Translation gives CASSTRQGGYNEQFF.

This clone was found a few times. The chain links TRBV27 to TRBJ1-1, with 7 bases fitting TRBD1. The CDR3 has 14 residues. The V gene end was trimmed by 5 bases and the J gene end by 3 bases; junction bases not matched to a gene: 6. CDR1 and CDR2 (germline): MNHEY, SMNVEV (reference sequence). CDR3 amino acids: CASSTQQGYTEAFF. Written as DNA, the CDR3 is TGTGCCAGCAGTACACAACAGGGGTACACTGAAGCTTTCTTT.

This chain uses TRBV5-1 with TRBJ2-1; D is ambiguous. Germline V gene lookup returns CDR1 SGHRS and CDR2 YFSETQ. The CDR3 has 14 residues. The V gene lost 2 bases and the J gene lost 5 bases, with 11 bases spanning the gap. The chain's CDR3 is CASSFAAANNEQFF. The CDR3 DNA follows: TGCGCCAGCAGCTTCGCCGCGGCTAACAATGAGCAGTTCTTC.

The chain links TRBV6-5 to TRBJ1-1, with D unresolved. In germline, CDR1 is MNHEY, CDR2 SVGAGI. The V gene lost 2 bases and the J gene lost 4 bases, with 11 bases spanning the gap. CDR3 length equals 14 residues. Written as DNA, the CDR3 is TGTGCCAGCAGTTACAGGGATCGGGGCACTGAAGCTTTCTTT. It codes for CASSYRDRGTEAFF.

This clone appeared a few times. The rearrangement uses TRBV28 and TRBJ2-7; TRBD2 is a possible D gene (7 bases). The V end lost 5 bases, the J end lost 4 bases, and 21 bases lay between the germline ends. The length of the CDR3 is 16 residues. Germline CDR1 MDHEN, CDR2 SYDVKM. The chain's CDR3 is CASSPRRGGRLYEQYF. CDR3 nucleotide sequence: TGTGCCAGCAGTCCGAGAAGGGGGGGCAGATTATACGAGCAGTACTTC.

The gene calls are TRBV11-1 and TRBJ1-4; no definite D call. Trimming cost V 3 bases and J 7 bases, with 3 bases left between them. The CDR3 length is 11 residues. Germline CDR1 reads SGHAT; CDR2 reads FQDESV (reference sequence). The CDR3 reads CASSFLEKLFF. The CDR3, as DNA: TGTGCCAGCAGCTTCCTTGAAAAACTGTTTTTT.

The chain links TRBV7-2 to TRBJ2-5; 7 bases align to TRBD1. The CDR3 covers 15 residues. Looked up from germline, CDR1 is SGHTA and CDR2 is FQGNSA. The V and J ends lost 8 bases and 5 bases, in that order; junction bases with no gene match: 14. CDR3 bases: TGTGCCAGCCACCAGGTTGAGGGGGCGCGGGAGACCCAGTACTTC. Its protein product is CASHQVEGARETQYF.

This CDR3 is CASSVRTGSSGANVLTF. The CDR3 nucleotides read TGTGCCAGCAGCGTTAGGACAGGCAGCTCTGGGGCCAACGTCCTGACTTTC. This chain uses TRBV9 with TRBJ2-6, with TRBD1 matching over 7 bases. Germline CDR1 is SGDLS and CDR2 is YYNGEE. This CDR3 spans 17 amino acids. Losses at the gene ends were 2 bases for V and 0 bases for J; bases not matched to a gene: 5.

This clone was found a few times. This rearrangement joins TRBV28 to TRBJ1-5; D might be TRBD1 (6 bases). The CDR3 consists of 14 residues. Germline V gene data show CDR1 as MDHEN and CDR2 as SYDVKM. Trimming removed 5 bases at V and 6 bases at J, with 14 bases between. The CDR3, as DNA: TGTGCCAGCAGTACCAACAGGGATAGTCAGCCCCAGCATTTT. Encoded protein: CASSTNRDSQPQHF.

The chain employs TRBV5-1 and TRBJ2-3, with TRBD1 as a possible D gene (6 bases). V lost 4 bases and J lost 2, with 8 bases in between. CDR1 is SGHRS and CDR2 is YFSETQ in the germline V gene. This CDR3 is 13 amino acids long. CDR3 amino acids: CASSAGDTDTQYF. The CDR3 coding sequence is TGCGCCAGCAGCGCAGGGGACACAGATACGCAGTATTTT.

The genes are TRBV5-5 and TRBJ2-2, with D unresolved. From germline, CDR1 is SGHKS and CDR2 YYEKEE (reference sequence). The V gene lost 4 bases and the J gene lost 5 bases, with 9 bases spanning the gap. The length of the CDR3 is 13 residues. The CDR3 loop is CASSSAVTGELFF. CDR3 bases: TGTGCCAGCAGCAGCGCCGTTACCGGGGAGCTGTTTTTT.

On this clone itself: The same CDR3 arises from other DNA sequences in this sample as well. The chain uses TRBV29-1 and TRBJ2-5, with 9 positions matching TRBD1. V shed 6 bases and J 2 bases; nucleotides not matched to a gene: 1. The germline CDR1 and CDR2 sequences are SQVTM and ANQGSEA. There are 12 residues in the CDR3. The CDR3 reads CSVGQGQETQYF. The CDR3 DNA reads TGCAGCGTGGGACAGGGACAAGAGACCCAGTACTTC.